This T cell receptor (beta chain) was profiled in a study of Ad26.COV2.S vaccination and SARS-CoV-2 variants. As for the study in general: Donor was one of the participants in the Ad26.COV2.S arm of the COV1001 trial. Study-level results: Measurements of TCR breadth and depth may have given underestimates of the total T cell responses.

On this clone: Its cognate antigen is unknown.

Trimming removed 5 bases at V and 2 bases at J, with 7 bases between. Germline V lookup: CDR1 MDHEN, CDR2 SYDVKM. CDR3 length equals 12 residues. Treatment here: roughly 18 received Ad26.COV2.S at low or high dose, single or two shots; roughly five received placebo; per-sample allocation not given. Specimen acquisition occurred on day 63 following the initial vaccine or placebo injection. Profiling relied on immunoSEQ multiplex PCR, and the TCRdb table lists in-frame clones only, not all of them. This table has some 480,000 clones, about 83% appearing once. The starting material was peripheral blood, obtained in a trial of Ad26.COV2.S vaccine versus placebo. This chain connects TRBV28 to TRBJ2-7; D ambiguous. This clonotype was obtained from a person aged 18 to 65 who received the Ad26.COV2.S COVID-19 vaccine or a placebo. CDR3 loop: CASSGVPYEQYF. As DNA, the CDR3 is TGTGCCAGCAGTGGCGTTCCCTACGAGCAGTACTTC. Combining the CDR3 with reference TRBV28 and TRBJ2-7 gives the whole variable domain DVKVTQSSRYLVKRTGEKVFLECVQDMDHENMFWYRQDPGLGLRLIYFSYDVKMKEKGDIPEGYSVSREKKERFSLILESASTNQTSMYLCASSGVPYEQYFGPGTRLTVT.